These 3 T cell receptor beta chains were sequenced from one sample in a study of read filtering for tumor transcriptome and immune sequencing. The library was built from about 370 ng RNA with molecular barcoded adaptors for alpha/delta and beta/gamma chains. TCRdb re-called the reads through MiXCR, storing one row per CDR3 protein. The table lists 100,000 to 150,000 distinct CDR3 sequences, about 13% of them singletons. Sequencing was performed on a population of CD138-negative cells sorted from bone marrow. The source of these receptors is a donor at least 40 years old with multiple myeloma.

At least ten counts were recorded for this clonotype. The chain uses TRBV2 and TRBJ2-7, with D perhaps matching TRBD1 (5 bases). The CDR3 consists of 17 residues. The germline V gene has CDR1 SNHLY and CDR2 FYNNEI. V dropped 2 bases and J dropped 3 bases, with 20 bases sitting between them. CDR3 residues: CASSEPTVRRGGYEQYF. The CDR3, as DNA: TGTGCCAGCAGTGAACCGACAGTACGGAGAGGTGGCTACGAGCAGTACTTC.

This clonotype has at least ten counts. The chain recombines TRBV19 with TRBJ2-3; D could derive from TRBD1 or TRBD2 (5 bases each). This CDR3 has 15 amino acids. V lost 2 bases and J 0 bases, leaving 9 bases between the germline ends. CDR1 LNHDA and CDR2 SQIVND come from the germline V gene (reference sequence). Written as DNA, the CDR3 is TGTGCCAGTAGTATAAAGGGACGAAGCACAGATACGCAGTATTTT. Its translation is CASSIKGRSTDTQYF.

This chain links TRBV20-1 with TRBJ2-7, with D perhaps TRBD2 (5 bases). The CDR3 sequence is 13 residues long. Trimming took 6 bases from V and 0 from J, leaving 12 bases between them. Germline CDR1 is DFQATT and CDR2 is SNEGSKA (reference sequence). Here the CDR3 DNA reads TGCAGTGCCAAGGGCGGGCGCTCCTACGAGCAGTACTTC. This gives the protein CSAKGGRSYEQYF.